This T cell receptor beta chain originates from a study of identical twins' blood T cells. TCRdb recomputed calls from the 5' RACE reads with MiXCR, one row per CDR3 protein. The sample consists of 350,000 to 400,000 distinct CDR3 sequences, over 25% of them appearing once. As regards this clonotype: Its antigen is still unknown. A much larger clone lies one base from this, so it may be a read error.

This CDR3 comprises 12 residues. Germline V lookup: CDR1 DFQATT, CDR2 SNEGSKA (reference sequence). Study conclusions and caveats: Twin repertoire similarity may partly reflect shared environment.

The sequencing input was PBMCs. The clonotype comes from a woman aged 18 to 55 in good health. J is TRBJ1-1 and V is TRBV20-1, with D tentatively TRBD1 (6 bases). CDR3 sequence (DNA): TGCAGTGCTACCCGGGACAAGTTTGAAGCTTCCTTT. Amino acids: CSATRDKFEASF.